These 4 T cell receptor beta chains share one sample of origin, sequenced in a study of CD8 T cells in ankylosing spondylitis. TCRdb called the 5' RACE reads again in MiXCR, with one record for every CDR3 protein. The profile shows some 180,000 distinct CDR3 sequences, approximately 18% of them singletons. Input material: blood, either unsorted or a sorted T cell fraction (not recorded which). These receptors were obtained from a male donor between 10 and 30 years old with ankylosing spondylitis or in good health (not recorded which).

This clonotype was observed at least ten times. This sequence joins TRBV7-2 and TRBJ2-1, with 7 bases aligning to TRBD2. J lost 3 bases, V lost 6 bases, and 5 bases had no gene match. The germline V gene has CDR1 SGHTA and CDR2 FQGNSA. CDR3 length: 14 amino acids. CDR3 nucleotide sequence: TGTGCCAGCAGTAACCGGGACTACTACAATGAGCAGTTCTTC. Translation: CASSNRDYYNEQFF.

This clonotype was counted at least ten times. The chain joins TRBV20-1 to TRBJ2-1; 10 nucleotides agree with TRBD2. The V and J ends lost 2 bases and 4 bases, in that order; junction bases with no gene match: 5. CDR1 and CDR2 from the germline V gene are DFQATT and SNEGSKA (reference sequence). This CDR3 has 15 residues. The CDR3 sequence is CSARSSGSSYNEQFF. In nucleotides, the CDR3 is TGCAGTGCTAGATCTAGCGGGAGTAGTTACAATGAGCAGTTCTTC.

This clonotype occurred many times. The chain is built from TRBV4-3 and TRBJ2-3; D call uncertain. Germline V lookup: CDR1 LGHNA, CDR2 YSLEER. The CDR3 totals 12 residues. V lost 1 base to trimming and J lost 3 bases, with 2 bases between them. In DNA form, the CDR3 reads TGCGCCAGCAGCCAAGCTACAGATACGCAGTATTTT. It codes for CASSQATDTQYF.

In its sample, this clonotype was seen many times. The chain uses TRBV7-9 and TRBJ2-1; 10 bases fit TRBD2. There are 17 residues in the CDR3. Looked up from germline, CDR1 is SEHNR and CDR2 is FQNEAQ (reference sequence). After removal of 3 bases from V and 3 bases from J, the junction contained 8 bases not matched to a gene. The DNA of the CDR3 is TGTGCCAGCAGCTTCTTTCTAGCGGGAGTAAACTACAATGAGCAGTTCTTC. Its translation: CASSFFLAGVNYNEQFF.